Each of the 18 T cell receptor beta chains below was sequenced from the same sample in a study of beta chain features in type 1 diabetes. As every portion of the isolated RNA was reverse transcribed, the sequencing read expressed TCRB transcripts. The method was immunoSEQ multiplex PCR; TCRdb's version includes in-frame clones alone and lacks a portion of them. The sample has 680,000 or so clones, around 16% seen once; the top ten hold approximately 0.087%. Input material: naive CD4+ T cells from blood. These TCRs come from a man aged 18 to 30 in good health.

This clone was seen a few times. J is TRBJ2-5 and V is TRBV27; no firm D call. This CDR3 spans 14 amino acids. V shed 4 bases and J shed 5 bases, with 14 bases lying between them. The germline CDR1 and CDR2 sequences are MNHEY and SMNVEV (reference sequence). The CDR3 spells CASSSPTGRETQYF. CDR3 DNA sequence: TGTGCCAGCAGTTCCCCTACGGGCCGGGAGACCCAGTACTTC.

The V and J genes are TRBV6-5 and TRBJ2-1, with TRBD1 matching over 8 bases. Germline loops: CDR1 MNHEY, CDR2 SVGAGI. J was trimmed by 8 bases and V by 6 bases; bases with no gene match: 12. The CDR3 has 15 residues. CDR3 sequence (DNA): TGTGCCAGCAGCGACAGGGGCCCCCGGCGGGATGAGCAGTTCTTC. It translates to CASSDRGPRRDEQFF.

V and J are TRBV7-2 and TRBJ2-3, with D perhaps matching TRBD2 (6 bases). The CDR3 has 15 amino acids. Looked up from germline, CDR1 is SGHTA and CDR2 is FQGNSA. V lost 3 bases to trimming and J lost 1 base, with 11 bases between them. CDR3 DNA: TGTGCCAGCAGCTTCCCATCGGGGGGCACAGATACGCAGTATTTT. Protein sequence: CASSFPSGGTDTQYF.

This rearrangement joins TRBV7-2 to TRBJ1-2, with D perhaps TRBD1 (6 bases). CDR1 is SGHTA, CDR2 FQGNSA, per germline. CDR3 length: 15 residues. V lost 1 base, J lost 3 bases, and 12 bases lay in between. The CDR3 spells CASSLEQGGYYGYTF. CDR3 DNA: TGTGCCAGCAGCTTAGAACAGGGAGGGTACTATGGCTACACCTTC.

This rearrangement joins TRBV27 to TRBJ2-7; D might be TRBD1 or TRBD2, each matching 5 bases. CDR1 and CDR2 from the germline V gene are MNHEY and SMNVEV (reference sequence). The CDR3 loop spans 16 amino acids. Trimming removed 4 bases at V and 2 bases at J, with 18 bases between. CDR3 amino acids: CASSSRDGDRPYEQYF. CDR3 in DNA: TGTGCCAGCAGTTCGAGGGACGGAGATCGGCCCTACGAGCAGTACTTC.

The CDR3 here is CASSSPGQPQHF. The DNA of the CDR3 is TGTGCCAGCAGCTCTCCGGGTCAGCCCCAGCATTTT. This chain joins TRBV9 and TRBJ1-5; no clear D gene. The CDR3 runs 12 residues. Trimming shortened V by 4 bases and J by 6 bases, and 8 bases separated the two germline ends. Germline values: CDR1 SGDLS, CDR2 YYNGEE.

The rearrangement joins TRBV7-9 to TRBJ2-3; D is uncertain. CDR3 length: 14 residues. Germline lookup yields CDR1 SEHNR and CDR2 FQNEAQ (reference sequence). V was trimmed by 5 bases and J by 0 bases, leaving 9 bases between them. CDR3 DNA sequence: TGTGCCAGCAGCCCAAGAGCTAGCACAGATACGCAGTATTTT. Translated: CASSPRASTDTQYF.

The gene calls are TRBV18 and TRBJ1-2; unclear D gene. V was pared by 2 bases and J by 4 bases, with 14 bases between. Germline-derived CDR1 and CDR2 are KGHSH and LQKENI. This CDR3 region has 15 residues. The CDR3 DNA reads as TGTGCCAGCTCACCAAATCGTGCCAGTCCCTATGGCTACACCTTC. As protein: CASSPNRASPYGYTF.

This clone was counted a few times. V and J are TRBV6-5 and TRBJ1-4, with 7 bases aligning to TRBD1. Germline lookup yields CDR1 MNHEY and CDR2 SVGAGI. V lost 2 bases and J lost 5; bases outside the gene matches: 8. This CDR3 contains 16 residues. The CDR3 region is CASSYDKRRGNEKLFF. The CDR3 DNA is TGTGCCAGCAGTTACGATAAGCGCAGGGGGAATGAAAAACTGTTTTTT.

The chain recombines TRBV18 with TRBJ1-5, with 9 positions matching TRBD1. Germline CDR1 is KGHSH and CDR2 is LQKENI. With V trimmed by 2 bases and J by 1 base, 3 bases remained unmatched. The CDR3 is 16 residues long. The CDR3 coding sequence is TGTGCCAGCTCACCAGTCGGACAGGGGAGCAATCAGCCCCAGCATTTT. Amino acid sequence: CASSPVGQGSNQPQHF.

The chain has TRBV7-3 and TRBJ2-3; 9 bases fit TRBD1. Germline V gene sequence: CDR1 SGHTA, CDR2 FQGTGA. CDR3 size: 16 residues. V lost 4 bases to trimming and J lost 2 bases; unmatched junction nucleotides: 7. DNA for the CDR3: TGTGCCAGCAGCTCAGCGACAGGGGGACCCACAGATACGCAGTATTTT. Its translation: CASSSATGGPTDTQYF.

This clone was found a few times. The chain has TRBV7-2 and TRBJ1-1, with TRBD1 identical over 8 bases. In germline, CDR1 is SGHTA, CDR2 FQGNSA. The junction had 6 bases not matched to a gene; V was cut back by 5 bases and J by 1 base. The CDR3 contains 15 residues. DNA of the CDR3: TGTGCCAGCAGCGCCCGACAGGGGCGGAACACTGAAGCTTTCTTT. This translates into CASSARQGRNTEAFF.

In regard to this clone: Other DNA sequences in the sample encode the same CDR3. The V call is TRBV9, the J call TRBJ2-5; D is undetermined. The CDR3 is 13 residues long. V was trimmed by 1 base and J by 1 base, leaving 5 bases between them. Germline V gene sequence: CDR1 SGDLS, CDR2 YYNGEE. The CDR3 sequence: CASSVSPQETQYF. The CDR3 region has the DNA TGTGCCAGCAGCGTAAGTCCCCAAGAGACCCAGTACTTC.

V is TRBV11-3 and J is TRBJ2-2; weak D call: TRBD1 (6 bases). The CDR3 covers 12 residues. The V gene lost 5 bases and the J gene lost 14 bases, with 15 bases spanning the gap. Per germline, CDR1 SGHNT and CDR2 YENEEA. CDR3 protein: CASSKAGDNLFF. The CDR3 DNA is TGTGCCAGCAGCAAAGCAGGGGACAACCTGTTTTTT.

The sample holds a few counts of this clone. The CDR3 is CATSRDGAGGLYEQYF. Written as DNA, the CDR3 is TGTGCCACCAGCAGAGATGGGGCGGGAGGGTTGTACGAGCAGTACTTC. The chain is built from TRBV15 and TRBJ2-7; 9 bases agree with TRBD2. CDR1 is LNHNV and CDR2 is YYDKDF in the germline V gene (reference sequence). This CDR3 region has 16 residues. J lost 4 bases, V lost 0 bases, and 7 bases had no gene match.

V usage is TRBV9 and J usage is TRBJ1-6; D perhaps matches TRBD1 (5 bases). V lost 0 bases, J lost 8 bases, and 15 bases lay in between. This CDR3 contains 16 residues. Germline CDR1 and CDR2: SGDLS and YYNGEE. The CDR3 sequence: CASSVEASRGYSPLHF. CDR3 coding DNA: TGTGCCAGCAGCGTAGAAGCCAGCCGGGGGTATTCACCCCTCCACTTT.

The chain joins TRBV29-1 to TRBJ2-1; D unresolved. CDR3 size: 11 residues. Germline V lookup: CDR1 SQVTM, CDR2 ANQGSEA. The V and J ends lost 4 bases and 4 bases respectively, with 5 bases between them. CDR3 in amino acids: CSVGNYNEQFF. As DNA, the CDR3 is TGCAGCGTTGGGAATTACAATGAGCAGTTCTTC.

This chain joins TRBV12-5 and TRBJ1-1; no firm D call. Per the germline V gene, CDR1 is LGHNT and CDR2 is FRNRAP. The CDR3 is 16 residues long. V was clipped by 5 bases and J by 5 bases, with 21 bases between them. Here the CDR3 reads CASGVPSSGGRTEAFF. The CDR3, as DNA: TGTGCTAGTGGTGTACCCTCAAGTGGCGGTCGGACTGAAGCTTTCTTT.